This T cell receptor (beta chain) was sequenced for a study of blood T cells in healthy people across ages. Using a J-beta primer mix together with a sample-barcoded 5' primer, a second PCR was run for roughly 6 to 12 cycles. All samples yielded 3 million or more CDR3-containing paired-end reads. TCRdb used MiXCR to reprocess the 5' RACE reads, holding one entry per CDR3 protein. The profile shows about 1,800,000 distinct CDR3 sequences, 28% of them singletons. This clonotype was seen more than once but under ten times. The receptor was isolated from a woman younger than 45 in good health. The sample was blood.

CDR3 nucleotide sequence: TGTGCCAGCAGTGAAACCAGGGACTATGGCTACACCTTC. Its translation is CASSETRDYGYTF. The J gene is TRBJ1-2, the V gene TRBV2; weak D call: TRBD1 (5 bases). The CDR3 length is 13 residues. Trimming left V 2 bases short and J 3 bases short, with 7 bases between. Germline V lookup: CDR1 SNHLY, CDR2 FYNNEI.